The subject of this entry is one TCR beta chain. Its specificity is not known. This specimen belongs to a study of shared clonotypes between healthy human individuals. Study outcomes and limitations: It was observed that 5% to 6% of naive CD4 clonotypes were shared across several donors. Sequencing depth was a factor that was expected to affect clonotype sharing among donors.

Using roughly 200 ng DNA, around 30,000 T cell genomes, the sorted-subset replicate PCRs were run. In the original workflow: Filtering differed, since immunoSEQ gave only junction sequences and no quality scores. Sequencing used immunoSEQ multiplex PCR; TCRdb keeps in-frame clones, though not all of them. D and trimming were read from the DNA, whereas the V and J calls and clone size are those reported in that table. The data hold approximately 530,000 clones, with approximately 95% observed a single time. CDR1 MDHEN and CDR2 SYDVKM come from the germline V gene. J was trimmed by 5 bases and V by 5 bases; bases with no gene match: 9. The CDR3 loop spans 16 amino acids.

V and J are TRBV28 and TRBJ2-1; TRBD2 agrees at 10 bases. Sequenced material: naive CD4+ T cells sorted from blood. Documented subset: CD45RA+ positively selected. The source is a woman aged 25 to 39 in good health. The CDR3 nucleotides read TGTGCCAGCAGTAGGCCGGGACTAGCGCCTCACAATGAGCAGTTCTTC. The encoded protein is CASSRPGLAPHNEQFF.